Given below is one T cell receptor (beta chain) in context. This record comes from a study of cytomegalovirus exposure and HLA in healthy donors. Germline CDR1 reads GTSNPN; CDR2 reads SVGIG (reference sequence). V was shortened by 1 base and J by 4 bases, with 14 bases between the two germline ends. This CDR3 contains 15 residues. The PCR had 60 Vbeta and 13 Jbeta primers. Sequencing used immunoSEQ multiplex PCR; TCRdb keeps in-frame clones, though not all of them. Among tens of thousands of clones listed, just over 70% were seen once. V and J are TRBV30 and TRBJ2-1; possibly TRBD1 for D (6 bases). The receptor comes from a man in his sixties in good health and CMV-seropositive. The source material was PBMCs. CDR3 sequence reads: CAWSAQRTVYNEQFF. Here the CDR3 DNA reads TGTGCCTGGAGTGCCCAAAGGACAGTTTACAATGAGCAGTTCTTC.